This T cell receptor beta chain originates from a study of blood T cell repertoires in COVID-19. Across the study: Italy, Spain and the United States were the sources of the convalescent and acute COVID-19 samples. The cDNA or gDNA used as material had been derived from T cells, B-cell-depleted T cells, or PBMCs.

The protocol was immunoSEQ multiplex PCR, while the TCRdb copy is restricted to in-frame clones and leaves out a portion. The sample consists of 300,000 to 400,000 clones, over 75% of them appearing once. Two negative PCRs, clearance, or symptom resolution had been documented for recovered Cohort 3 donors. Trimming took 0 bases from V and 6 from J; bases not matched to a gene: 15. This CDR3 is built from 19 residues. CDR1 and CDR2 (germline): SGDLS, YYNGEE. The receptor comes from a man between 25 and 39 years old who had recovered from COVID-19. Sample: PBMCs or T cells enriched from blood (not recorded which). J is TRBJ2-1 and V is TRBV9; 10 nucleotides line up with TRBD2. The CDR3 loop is CASSVAPSGGVGSSNEQFF. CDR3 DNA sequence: TGTGCCAGCAGCGTAGCCCCTAGCGGGGGAGTCGGGAGTAGCAATGAGCAGTTCTTC.